In this sample, the clone carrying this T cell receptor beta chain turned up once. The CDR3 extends over 16 amino acids. In germline, CDR1 is LNHNV, CDR2 YYDKDF (reference sequence). Losses at the gene ends were 2 bases for V and 6 bases for J; bases not matched to a gene: 10. Authors' methods: Reference gene primer amplification yielded estimated nucleated cell counts. Profiled with immunoSEQ multiplex PCR; TCRdb holds only in-frame clones, not every one. V and J calls plus clone size are reproduced from that table; the DNA served to infer D and trimming. Among about 200,000 clones, 70% to 90% were seen once, and the ten largest hold approximately 7.4%. This sample is drawn from a study of blood T cell repertoires in COVID-19.

V usage is TRBV15 and J usage is TRBJ2-7; 10 positions match TRBD1. The clonotype originates from a middle-aged woman with acute COVID-19. Sequenced: PBMCs or T cells enriched from blood (not recorded which). CDR3 bases: TGTGCCACCAGCAGACAGACAGGGGGCGGGCAAGGCGAGCAGTACTTC. Translating it yields CATSRQTGGGQGEQYF.